This is a list of T cell receptor beta chains from one sample in a study of memory CD4+ T cells and cytomegalovirus serostatus. The repertoire was sequenced with immunoSEQ multiplex PCR; TCRdb's copy has only in-frame clones and lacks some. The data show around 50,000 clones, roughly 77% seen once. The sequencing input was memory CD4+ T cells from blood. These receptors originate from an adult in good health and CMV-seronegative. The CDR3 runs from the conserved cysteine through the conserved F or W. The D gene is left open where the match is weak. For some rows the clone size is stated as once, few or many, or as a class when expanded; others skip it.

abundance	len	v_gene	d_gene	j_gene	CDR3aa	CDR3nt
.	15	TRBV5-1	.	TRBJ2-5	CASSLMGQGQETQYF	TGCGCCAGCAGCTTAATGGGGCAGGGCCAAGAGACCCAGTACTTC
few	13	TRBV6-1	.	TRBJ1-5	CASTDRNNQPQHF	TGTGCCAGCACTGACAGAAACAATCAGCCCCAGCATTTT
.	15	TRBV28	TRBD1	TRBJ1-4	CASSSRQGINEKLFF	TGTGCCAGCAGTTCTAGACAGGGTATTAATGAAAAACTGTTTTTT
few	18	TRBV19	.	TRBJ1-5	CASSIDSRGWGSNQPQHF	TGTGCCAGTAGTATAGACTCCAGGGGTTGGGGCAGCAATCAGCCCCAGCATTTT
once	16	TRBV7-9	TRBD2	TRBJ2-1	CASSGLGAGLYNEQFF	TGTGCCAGCAGTGGACTAGGAGCGGGGCTATACAATGAGCAGTTCTTC
.	14	TRBV7-9	.	TRBJ1-4	CASSLAMGGEKLFF	TGTGCCAGCAGCTTAGCGATGGGAGGGGAGAAACTGTTTTTT
.	17	TRBV5-4	TRBD2	TRBJ2-2	CASSLERGQRNTGELFF	TGTGCCAGCAGCTTGGAGCGGGGGCAGCGGAACACCGGGGAGCTGTTTTTT
.	19	TRBV15	TRBD2	TRBJ2-1	CATSRETAIAGGIGNEQFF	TGTGCCACCAGCAGAGAAACGGCGATAGCGGGAGGTATCGGGAATGAGCAGTTCTTC
.	13	TRBV6-5	.	TRBJ1-5	CASAWEGNQPQHF	TGTGCCAGCGCATGGGAGGGCAATCAGCCCCAGCATTTT
.	15	TRBV9	.	TRBJ2-7	CASSVGWEVMYEQYF	TGTGCCAGCAGCGTAGGGTGGGAAGTTATGTACGAGCAGTACTTC
.	12	TRBV10-1	.	TRBJ2-2	CARAVFPGELFF	TGCGCCAGGGCCGTGTTCCCCGGGGAGCTGTTTTTT
.	16	TRBV11-2	.	TRBJ2-2	CASSLLEGTNTGELFF	TGTGCCAGCAGCTTATTGGAGGGGACGAACACCGGGGAGCTGTTTTTT
.	19	TRBV10-2	TRBD1	TRBJ1-3	CASRYGTGGTGGSGNTIYF	TGCGCCAGCAGGTACGGGACAGGGGGAACTGGAGGCTCTGGAAACACCATATATTTT
once	17	TRBV25-1	TRBD2	TRBJ2-6	CASRGLAGEAGANVLTF	TGTGCCAGCAGGGGACTAGCGGGAGAGGCTGGGGCCAACGTCCTGACTTTC
.	16	TRBV7-3	TRBD2	TRBJ2-1	CASSPWTSGSYNEQFF	TGTGCCAGCAGCCCCTGGACTAGCGGGAGTTACAATGAGCAGTTCTTC
.	16	TRBV5-1	.	TRBJ2-7	CASSLGVSWGNYEQYF	TGCGCCAGCAGCTTGGGTGTTAGCTGGGGAAACTACGAGCAGTACTTC
.	19	TRBV9	.	TRBJ1-5	CASSVEGKGGTRGNQPQHF	TGTGCCAGCAGCGTAGAGGGGAAGGGGGGGACCCGAGGCAATCAGCCCCAGCATTTT
.	14	TRBV9	.	TRBJ2-6	CASSVVGGANVLTF	TGTGCCAGCAGCGTAGTTGGTGGGGCCAACGTCCTGACTTTC
.	15	TRBV11-3	.	TRBJ2-7	CASSPRDSGFYEQYF	TGTGCCAGCAGCCCCCGAGATAGCGGATTCTACGAGCAGTACTTC
.	15	TRBV5-1	.	TRBJ1-4	CASSPGRGTNEKLFF	TGCGCCAGCAGCCCCGGGCGGGGGACTAATGAAAAACTGTTTTTT
.	15	TRBV18	TRBD1	TRBJ1-3	CASLPTGSSGNTIYF	TGTGCCAGCTTGCCGACAGGGAGCTCTGGAAACACCATATATTTT
.	15	TRBV25-1	TRBD1	TRBJ2-7	CASSDRDRSSYEQYF	TGTGCCAGCAGTGACCGGGACAGGTCTTCCTACGAGCAGTACTTC
.	10	TRBV27	.	TRBJ1-2	CASRYTGYTF	TGTGCCAGCCGTTACACCGGCTACACCTTC
few	15	TRBV27	.	TRBJ2-7	CASSLGGAYSYEQYF	TGTGCCAGCAGTTTGGGCGGGGCGTACTCCTACGAGCAGTACTTC
.	14	TRBV5-1	.	TRBJ1-1	CASSFTGKNTEAFF	TGCGCCAGCAGCTTTACAGGAAAGAACACTGAAGCTTTCTTT
.	15	TRBV5-1	TRBD1	TRBJ1-3	CASSLGQGVGNTIYF	TGCGCCAGCAGCTTGGGGCAGGGGGTCGGAAACACCATATATTTT
.	12	TRBV21-1	.	TRBJ1-4	CASRTARGKLFF	TGTGCCAGCAGAACCGCCAGGGGAAAACTGTTTTTT
.	14	TRBV6-1	.	TRBJ2-7	CASSFRHQNHEQYF	TGTGCCAGCAGTTTTAGACACCAGAACCACGAGCAGTACTTC
.	15	TRBV7-8	.	TRBJ1-6	CASSLPGSNNSPLHF	TGTGCCAGCAGCTTGCCCGGGTCGAATAATTCACCCCTCCACTTT